The 30 T cell receptor beta chains listed next were all sequenced from one sample in a study of CD4 T cells in relation to SARS-CoV-2 and coronaviruses. The protocol was immunoSEQ multiplex PCR, while the TCRdb copy is restricted to in-frame clones and leaves out a portion. This sample has 68,000 or so clones, with over 85% found just once. Before the COVID-19 pandemic, during about 2011-2019, CD4+ T cells were taken from unexposed donors. What was sequenced was naive CD4+ T cells from PBMCs. Subset meaning: naive CD4+ T cells isolated by negative enrichment. These receptors were taken from a human donor in good health.

The J gene is TRBJ2-3, the V gene TRBV20-1; no definite D call. CDR1 and CDR2 (germline): DFQATT, SNEGSKA (reference sequence). Trimming pared 3 bases from V and 5 bases from J, leaving 9 bases between. CDR3 length: 12 amino acids. The CDR3, as DNA: TGCAGTGCTAGTGAGTCATTAGATACGCAGTATTTT. Translation gives CSASESLDTQYF.

This chain connects TRBV7-2 to TRBJ2-2; no definite D call. Germline lookup yields CDR1 SGHTA and CDR2 FQGNSA. Trimming removed 2 bases at V and 6 bases at J, with 10 bases between. This CDR3 region has 14 residues. This chain's CDR3 is CASSLRLTPGELFF. The CDR3 nucleotides are TGTGCCAGCAGCTTACGGCTCACCCCCGGGGAGCTGTTTTTT.

The rearrangement links TRBV4-3 to TRBJ1-1; possibly TRBD1 for D (5 bases). V was trimmed by 3 bases and J by 1 base, leaving 12 bases between them. The CDR3 totals 15 residues. Germline-derived CDR1 and CDR2 are LGHNA and YSLEER. Here the CDR3 DNA reads TGCGCCAGCAGCCATTCCCCGACAGAGAACACTGAAGCTTTCTTT. Amino acid sequence: CASSHSPTENTEAFF.

The rearrangement uses TRBV7-9 and TRBJ2-7; D remains unclear. CDR3 size: 14 residues. With 4 bases removed from V and 4 bases from J, the gap between germline ends came to 14 bases. Germline V lookup: CDR1 SEHNR, CDR2 FQNEAQ (reference sequence). CDR3 nucleotides: TGTGCCAGCAGCTGGGGTGCGGAAAGATACGAGCAGTACTTC. This sequence encodes CASSWGAERYEQYF.

The chain has TRBV7-2 and TRBJ2-1; D unresolved. The V end lost 2 bases, the J end lost 10 bases, and 12 bases lay between the germline ends. This CDR3 has 13 amino acids. Germline V lookup: CDR1 SGHTA, CDR2 FQGNSA. The CDR3 nucleotides read TGTGCCAGCAGCTTATTGTTTAAGGAGGAGCAGTTCTTC. Protein product: CASSLLFKEEQFF.

The chain couples TRBV28 to TRBJ2-3; no firm D call. From germline, CDR1 is MDHEN and CDR2 SYDVKM. The length of the CDR3 is 14 residues. The ends were cut back, 8 bases at V and 3 bases at J, with 15 bases in the middle. The CDR3 spells CASAYRGGTDTQYF. DNA for the CDR3: TGTGCCAGCGCGTACCGAGGTGGAACAGATACGCAGTATTTT.

This clone occurred once. The rearrangement joins TRBV4-1 to TRBJ1-3, with D maybe TRBD1 (6 bases). Trimming shortened V by 1 base and J by 8 bases, and 15 bases separated the two germline ends. The CDR3 is 15 residues long. Per the germline V gene, CDR1 is MGHRA and CDR2 is YSYEKL. The DNA of the CDR3 is TGCGCCAGCAGCCAAGTGGGGGCCGTCGCGGACACCATATATTTT. This translates into CASSQVGAVADTIYF.

The chain has TRBV6-1 and TRBJ2-7; 13 nucleotides line up with TRBD2. Germline V gene sequence: CDR1 MNHNS, CDR2 SASEGT. The CDR3 extends over 15 amino acids. V shed 2 bases and J 3 bases; nucleotides not matched to a gene: 1. The CDR3: CASSERLAGGYEQYF. CDR3 coding DNA: TGTGCCAGCAGTGAAAGACTAGCGGGAGGCTACGAGCAGTACTTC.

The V gene is TRBV5-1, the J gene TRBJ2-3, with D possibly matching TRBD1 (6 bases). CDR1 SGHRS and CDR2 YFSETQ come from the germline V gene. Trimming took off 0 bases at V and 0 bases at J, with 8 bases between the two ends. The CDR3 is made up of 15 amino acids. CDR3 loop: CASSLGTVSTDTQYF. CDR3 bases: TGCGCCAGCAGCTTGGGGACAGTTAGCACAGATACGCAGTATTTT.

The chain links TRBV4-1 to TRBJ1-1; 9 bases align to TRBD1. Germline trimming cut 1 base from V and 1 base from J; bases unmatched to any gene: 1. CDR3 length: 15 residues. Germline V gene data show CDR1 as MGHRA and CDR2 as YSYEKL. CDR3 in amino acids: CASSQGQGGNTEAFF. The DNA of the CDR3 is TGCGCCAGCAGCCAAGGACAGGGGGGGAACACTGAAGCTTTCTTT.

The chain is built from TRBV19 and TRBJ2-7, with D tentatively TRBD1 or TRBD2 (5 bases each). CDR3 length: 15 amino acids. V was trimmed by 4 bases and J by 1 base, leaving 14 bases between them. The germline V gene has CDR1 LNHDA and CDR2 SQIVND (reference sequence). The CDR3 spells CASSKTGTASYEQYF. In nucleotides, the CDR3 is TGTGCCAGTAGTAAGACCGGGACGGCTTCCTACGAGCAGTACTTC.

This chain links TRBV5-1 with TRBJ1-3; D is unclear. The CDR3 covers 15 residues. Trimming left V 4 bases short and J 0 bases short, with 11 bases between. CDR1 and CDR2 from the germline V gene are SGHRS and YFSETQ. For the CDR3, the DNA is TGCGCCAGCAGCATTCGGGGAGTCTCTGGAAACACCATATATTTT. Translating it yields CASSIRGVSGNTIYF.

This clone is a singleton in its sample. This rearrangement joins TRBV10-2 to TRBJ2-5, with D possibly TRBD2 on 5 matching bases. The CDR3 has 15 residues. V lost 2 bases, J lost 1 base, and 11 bases lay in between. Germline CDR1 and CDR2: WSHSY and SAAADI. The CDR3 DNA sequence: TGCGCCAGCAGTGAGAGAAATAGCGCCCAAGAGACCCAGTACTTC. This sequence encodes CASSERNSAQETQYF.

This clone was observed a single time. The CDR3 loop is CASSLDPGRGDEQFF. CDR3 in DNA: TGCGCCAGCAGCTTGGATCCCGGGAGGGGAGATGAGCAGTTCTTC. The chain couples TRBV5-1 to TRBJ2-1; TRBD2 matches 8 bases. Germline CDR1 SGHRS, CDR2 YFSETQ. After removal of 0 bases from V and 8 bases from J, the junction contained 7 bases not matched to a gene. The CDR3 runs 15 residues.

The genes are TRBV7-3 and TRBJ2-7; D gene unclear. Germline V CDR1 and CDR2: SGHTA, FQGTGA. CDR3 size: 13 residues. The V end was cut by 2 bases, the J end by 5 bases, with 10 bases between. In DNA, the CDR3 is TGTGCCAGCAGCTTACAGTTAATCAACGAGCAGTACTTC. It is translated as CASSLQLINEQYF.

Only one count was recorded for this clone. The V gene is TRBV24-1, the J gene TRBJ2-7; TRBD1 aligns across 7 bases. This CDR3 is 14 amino acids long. The ends lost 4 bases at V and 3 bases at J; junction bases unmatched: 5. CDR1 is KGHDR, CDR2 SFDVKD, per germline. CDR3 region: CATSESGQHYEQYF. In DNA form, the CDR3 reads TGTGCCACCAGTGAATCGGGACAGCACTACGAGCAGTACTTC.

J is TRBJ2-7 and V is TRBV7-2; D might be TRBD1 or TRBD2, each matching 6 bases. Germline V gene data show CDR1 as SGHTA and CDR2 as FQGNSA. There are 13 residues in the CDR3. V was clipped by 8 bases and J by 1 base, with 12 bases between them. In nucleotides, the CDR3 is TGTGCCAGCGGAGGGGGTCCTTCCTACGAGCAGTACTTC. Encoded protein: CASGGGPSYEQYF.

V is TRBV9 and J is TRBJ2-3; the match to TRBD2 covers 10 bases. V shed 0 bases and J 0 bases; nucleotides not matched to a gene: 7. This CDR3 has 18 amino acids. Germline V gene data show CDR1 as SGDLS and CDR2 as YYNGEE. CDR3 sequence reads: CASSVVGSGRGSTDTQYF. For the CDR3, the DNA is TGTGCCAGCAGCGTAGTCGGAAGCGGGAGGGGAAGCACAGATACGCAGTATTTT.

The rearrangement uses TRBV4-3 and TRBJ2-1; TRBD2 agrees at 10 bases. CDR3 size: 16 residues. Per germline, CDR1 LGHNA and CDR2 YSLEER. V was pared by 0 bases and J by 9 bases, with 8 bases of the junction left unmatched. The CDR3 DNA reads TGCGCCAGCAGCCAAGATACTGGGACTAGCGTCGGTGAGCAGTTCTTC. Encoded protein: CASSQDTGTSVGEQFF.

The chain recombines TRBV9 with TRBJ2-1, with 7 bases matching TRBD1. V was clipped by 4 bases and J by 5 bases; unmatched bases: 9. CDR1 SGDLS and CDR2 YYNGEE come from the germline V gene. The CDR3 is 15 residues long. The CDR3 loop is CASSPTGRANNEQFF. As DNA, the CDR3 is TGTGCCAGCAGCCCGACAGGGAGAGCAAACAATGAGCAGTTCTTC.

The chain recombines TRBV2 with TRBJ2-1; a weak D match, TRBD2 (5 bases). Per the germline V gene, CDR1 is SNHLY and CDR2 is FYNNEI. Trimming pared 3 bases from V and 0 bases from J, leaving 9 bases between. The CDR3 is 15 residues long. The CDR3 coding sequence is TGTGCCAGCAGTGATTACGGAGGCTCCTACAATGAGCAGTTCTTC. The encoded protein is CASSDYGGSYNEQFF.

The J gene is TRBJ2-5, the V gene TRBV6-5; D possibly uses TRBD1 or TRBD2 (5 bases each). Trimming shortened V by 4 bases and J by 3 bases, and 12 bases separated the two germline ends. The CDR3 totals 14 residues. CDR1 is MNHEY and CDR2 is SVGAGI in the germline V gene. This CDR3 is CASSSGWGKETQYF. The CDR3 bases are TGTGCCAGCAGTTCCGGGTGGGGGAAAGAGACCCAGTACTTC.

This chain connects TRBV28 to TRBJ1-5; D possibly corresponds to TRBD1 (6 bases). This CDR3 comprises 14 residues. Germline V gene sequence: CDR1 MDHEN, CDR2 SYDVKM. Trimming shortened V by 3 bases and J by 5 bases, and 11 bases separated the two germline ends. The CDR3 sequence: CASSLGRGYQPQHF. For the CDR3, the DNA is TGTGCCAGCAGTTTGGGCAGGGGATATCAGCCCCAGCATTTT.

This chain links TRBV5-4 with TRBJ1-3; TRBD1 might be the D (6 bases). Germline V gene lookup returns CDR1 SGHNT and CDR2 YYREEE (reference sequence). The length of the CDR3 is 17 residues. Between the trimmed V and J ends, which lost 5 bases and 2 bases, there was a span of 20 bases. In DNA, the CDR3 is TGTGCCAGCAGACGACAGGATGGCCCATCAGCTGGAAACACCATATATTTT. Protein: CASRRQDGPSAGNTIYF.

This chain uses TRBV7-6 with TRBJ1-6; 7 bases agree with TRBD1. The germline V gene encodes CDR1 SGHVS and CDR2 FNYEAQ. CDR3 length equals 17 residues. Losses at the gene ends were 5 bases for V and 5 bases for J; bases not matched to a gene: 12. The CDR3 DNA reads TGTGCCAGCAGCCTCGCCTTACCCGGGACAGATAATTCACCCCTCCACTTT. Protein product: CASSLALPGTDNSPLHF. The variable domain in full, with the rest retrieved from reference TRBV7-6 and TRBJ1-6, is GAGVSQSPRYKVTKRGQDVALRCDPISGHVSLYWYRQALGQGPEFLTYFNYEAQQDKSGLPNDRFSAERPEGSISTLTIQRTEQRDSAMYRCASSLALPGTDNSPLHFGNGTRLTVT.

The genes are TRBV7-9 and TRBJ1-1; D gene ambiguous. The ends were cut back, 5 bases at V and 2 bases at J, with 6 bases in the middle. CDR1 is SEHNR and CDR2 is FQNEAQ in the germline V gene (reference sequence). The CDR3 is 12 amino acids. The CDR3 sequence is CASSRSNTEAFF. The CDR3 region has the DNA TGTGCCAGCAGCCGTTCAAACACTGAAGCTTTCTTT.

This chain links TRBV5-1 with TRBJ2-7; D perhaps matches TRBD1 (6 bases). Germline V gives CDR1 SGHRS, CDR2 YFSETQ. V lost 4 bases and J 0 bases, leaving 14 bases between the germline ends. The CDR3 loop spans 15 amino acids. The CDR3, as DNA: TGCGCCAGCAGCGGGGACACACTTAGCTCCTACGAGCAGTACTTC. Translation: CASSGDTLSSYEQYF. Filled out from reference TRBV5-1 and TRBJ2-7, the complete variable domain reads KAGVTQTPRYLIKTRGQQVTLSCSPISGHRSVSWYQQTPGQGLQFLFEYFSETQRNKGNFPGRFSGRQFSNSRSEMNVSTLELGDSALYLCASSGDTLSSYEQYFGPGTRLTVT.

The chain uses TRBV9 and TRBJ2-3; 12 nucleotides agree with TRBD2. The CDR3 extends over 18 amino acids. V shed 4 bases, J shed 2 bases, and the junction held 11 bases outside the gene matches. Germline V gene data show CDR1 as SGDLS and CDR2 as YYNGEE. In DNA form, the CDR3 reads TGTGCCAGCAGCAAGGGGCTAGCGGGAGGGCCCGTCACAGATACGCAGTATTTT. The encoded protein is CASSKGLAGGPVTDTQYF. The variable domain in full, with the rest retrieved from reference TRBV9 and TRBJ2-3, is DSGVTQTPKHLITATGQRVTLRCSPRSGDLSVYWYQQSLDQGLQFLIQYYNGEERAKGNILERFSAQQFPDLHSELNLSSLELGDSALYFCASSKGLAGGPVTDTQYFGPGTRLTVL.

This chain connects TRBV3-1 (or the pseudogene TRBV3-2) to TRBJ2-1, with unresolved D. The germline V gene has CDR1 LGHDT and CDR2 YNNKEL (reference sequence). This CDR3 has 12 residues. V lost 1 base and J lost 7, with 5 bases in between. CDR3 residues: CASSQVGNEQFF. The CDR3 DNA reads as TGTGCCAGCAGCCAAGTAGGGAATGAGCAGTTCTTC.

In this sample, this clone turned up once. The V call is TRBV24-1, the J call TRBJ2-5, with D perhaps matching TRBD2 (6 bases). This CDR3 has 12 residues. The V end was cut by 4 bases, the J end by 7 bases, with 9 bases between. From germline, CDR1 is KGHDR and CDR2 SFDVKD. The CDR3 sequence is CATSDPGGTQYF. The CDR3, as DNA: TGTGCCACCAGTGACCCCGGGGGGACCCAGTACTTC.